This TCR beta chain was sequenced for a study of T cells in Graves' hyperthyroidism and ophthalmopathy. It was RNA transcripts that yielded the amplified TCR beta CDR3 regions. HTBI primers were the set used in a first-round RT-PCR of the TCR CDR3. TCRdb reanalysed the multiplex PCR reads using MiXCR and keeps one entry per CDR3 protein. Here the sample spans some 760,000 distinct CDR3 sequences, 12% to 15% being singletons. At least ten counts were recorded for this clonotype. The V gene's germline CDR1 is SGHTA and CDR2 FQGNSA. The trim removed 4 bases at V and 3 bases at J, leaving 8 bases unmatched. The CDR3 loop spans 15 amino acids.

The J gene is TRBJ2-7, the V gene TRBV7-2; TRBD2 agrees at 8 bases. The source of this sequence is a woman aged 18-35 years with Graves' hyperthyroidism. The sample taken for sequencing was blood. CDR3 loop: CASSSSGSVGYEQYF. In DNA form, the CDR3 reads TGTGCCAGCAGCTCAAGCGGGAGTGTTGGCTACGAGCAGTACTTC.